This entry lists 23 T cell receptor beta chains sequenced from one sample in a study of identical twins. One entry per CDR3 protein results from TCRdb running MiXCR on the 5' RACE reads. The sample shows a few hundred thousand distinct CDR3 sequences, over 8.5% of them seen only once. These data were also reused for a study on yellow fever vaccine responses in identical twins.

Sequenced input: PBMCs. The receptors originated from a woman in her late teens or twenties in good health.

The sample holds many counts of this clonotype. The chain links TRBV3-1 to TRBJ1-4; unclear D gene. Trimming left V 0 bases short and J 2 bases short, with 10 bases between. This CDR3 comprises 16 residues. The germline CDR1 and CDR2 sequences are LGHDT and YNNKEL (reference sequence). Here the CDR3 DNA reads TGTGCCAGCAGCCAAGATCCTGGGATTACTAATGAAAAACTGTTTTTT. It codes for CASSQDPGITNEKLFF.

The table lists this clonotype with many counts. The chain couples TRBV7-9 to TRBJ1-6, with 9 bases fitting TRBD1. The CDR3 is 15 amino acids. The ends lost 1 base at V and 7 bases at J; junction bases unmatched: 2. Germline CDR1 is SEHNR and CDR2 is FQNEAQ (reference sequence). The CDR3 loop reads CASSLGTGVNSPLHF. DNA for the CDR3: TGTGCCAGCAGCTTAGGGACAGGGGTAAATTCACCCCTCCACTTT.

DNA for the CDR3: TGTGCCAGCAGCCGTGGGACAGGGGGATCCTACGAGCAGTACTTC. It encodes CASSRGTGGSYEQYF. The chain combines TRBV4-2 with TRBJ2-7; 11 bases map to TRBD1. The CDR3 has 15 residues. Trimming took 4 bases from V and 1 from J; bases not matched to a gene: 3. The germline gives CDR1 LGHNA, CDR2 YNFKEQ.

This clonotype was seen a handful of times. A much larger clonotype is one base distant, so this may be a read error. The chain couples TRBV12-3 or TRBV12-4 to TRBJ2-3, with D possibly matching TRBD2 (6 bases). The CDR3 totals 15 residues. V lost 3 bases, J lost 0 bases, and 10 bases lay in between. The CDR3 region is CASSLTSASTDTQYF. DNA of the CDR3: TGTGCCAGCAGTTTGACTAGTGCTAGCACAGATACGCAGTATTTT.

This clonotype was counted ten times or more. V usage is TRBV10-2 and J usage is TRBJ2-7; D might be TRBD1 or TRBD2, each matching 5 bases. Trimming cost V 7 bases and J 4 bases, with 14 bases left between them. Germline values: CDR1 WSHSY, CDR2 SAAADI. This CDR3 region has 13 residues. CDR3 sequence: CASTWDPGYEQYF. In nucleotides, the CDR3 is TGCGCCAGCACTTGGGACCCCGGATACGAGCAGTACTTC.

This clonotype occurred many times. The chain is built from TRBV2 and TRBJ2-5; the D is unclear. CDR3 length: 12 amino acids. The germline CDR1 and CDR2 sequences are SNHLY and FYNNEI. Trimming pared 5 bases from V and 2 bases from J, leaving 6 bases between. Here the CDR3 reads CASSQLQETQYF. The CDR3 DNA follows: TGTGCCAGCAGTCAACTACAAGAGACCCAGTACTTC.

Notes on this clonotype: Given the absence of the conserved phenylalanine or tryptophan at the CDR3 end, a read error is likely. The CDR3 sequence is CASSWQGPGANVLTL. For the CDR3, the DNA is TGTGCCAGCAGCTGGCAGGGGCCTGGGGCCAACGTCCTGACTCTC. The J gene is TRBJ2-6, the V gene TRBV7-9; D perhaps matches TRBD1 (6 bases). The germline V and J ends were trimmed by 4 bases and 2 bases, with 9 bases remaining between them. The germline V gene encodes CDR1 SEHNR and CDR2 FQNEAQ (reference sequence). CDR3 size: 15 residues.

This clonotype was found a few times. V and J are TRBV19 and TRBJ2-7; 12 bases match TRBD1. After removal of 6 bases from V and 7 bases from J, the junction contained 10 bases not matched to a gene. This CDR3 spans 15 amino acids. Germline V gene data show CDR1 as LNHDA and CDR2 as SQIVND (reference sequence). The CDR3 is CASSLPGQGAQEQYF. DNA for the CDR3: TGTGCCAGTAGCTTGCCGGGACAGGGGGCGCAAGAGCAGTACTTC. Together with reference TRBV19 and TRBJ2-7, the CDR3 gives the full variable domain: DGGITQSPKYLFRKEGQNVTLSCEQNLNHDAMYWYRQDPGQGLRLIYYSQIVNDFQKGDIAEGYSVSREKKESFPLTVTSAQKNPTAFYLCASSLPGQGAQEQYFGPGTRLTVT.

Here the CDR3 reads CAISQGTGEHRNEQFF. In nucleotides, the CDR3 is TGTGCCATCAGCCAAGGGACAGGGGAACACAGGAATGAGCAGTTCTTC. This chain joins TRBV10-3 and TRBJ2-1; 10 bases are shared with TRBD1. The J segment lost 7 bases and the V segment lost 6 bases, leaving 12 bases of the junction unmatched. Germline values: CDR1 ENHRY, CDR2 SYGVKD. The CDR3 sequence is 16 residues long.

This clonotype has a count of ten or more. The V call is TRBV9, the J call TRBJ2-1; no definite D call. V lost 5 bases and J 5 bases, leaving 5 bases between the germline ends. CDR1 SGDLS and CDR2 YYNGEE come from the germline V gene. This CDR3 region has 11 residues. CDR3 region: CASRLNNEQFF. CDR3 coding DNA: TGTGCCAGCAGGCTTAACAATGAGCAGTTCTTC.

The rearrangement joins TRBV18 to TRBJ2-1; 7 bases are shared with TRBD1. V shed 6 bases and J 8 bases; nucleotides not matched to a gene: 7. This CDR3 is built from 13 residues. CDR1 and CDR2 from the germline V gene are KGHSH and LQKENI. CDR3: CASSEQGSDEQFF. Here the CDR3 DNA reads TGTGCCAGCTCCGAACAGGGGAGCGATGAGCAGTTCTTC.

This clonotype was picked up a small number of times. The V gene is TRBV7-2, the J gene TRBJ2-7; 7 bases align to TRBD1. Germline assignment: CDR1 SGHTA and CDR2 FQGNSA. V shed 8 bases, J shed 7 bases, and the junction held 14 bases outside the gene matches. The CDR3 loop spans 14 amino acids. In DNA, the CDR3 is TGTGCCAGCTCCCGAGGGGGCGCCACAACTGAGCAGTACTTC. It specifies CASSRGGATTEQYF.

The chain recombines TRBV12-3 or TRBV12-4 with TRBJ1-1, with D possibly being TRBD1 (6 bases). V lost 6 bases and J lost 10, with 15 bases in between. The CDR3 sequence is 12 residues long. Written as DNA, the CDR3 is TGTGCCAGCAGCACAGTGGAGGGGGGAGCTTTCTTT. Its protein is CASSTVEGGAFF.

The V gene is TRBV7-2, the J gene TRBJ2-7; D possibly uses TRBD1 or TRBD2 (5 bases each). Trimming pared 4 bases from V and 0 bases from J, leaving 16 bases between. Germline V gene sequence: CDR1 SGHTA, CDR2 FQGNSA. CDR3 length equals 16 residues. CDR3 amino acids: CASSSNAGGFSYEQYF. The CDR3 nucleotides read TGTGCCAGCAGCTCGAATGCTGGGGGATTCTCCTACGAGCAGTACTTC. Together with reference TRBV7-2 and TRBJ2-7, the CDR3 gives the full variable domain: GAGVSQSPSNKVTEKGKDVELRCDPISGHTALYWYRQSLGQGLEFLIYFQGNSAPDKSGLPSDRFSAERTGGSVSTLTIQRTQQEDSAVYLCASSSNAGGFSYEQYFGPGTRLTVT.

This clonotype has only a few counts. This CDR3 is CASSILQANIQYF. The CDR3 DNA sequence: TGTGCCAGTAGTATACTACAGGCCAACATTCAGTACTTC. J is TRBJ2-4 and V is TRBV19; possible D gene TRBD1, 5 bases. This CDR3 is built from 13 residues. The germline gives CDR1 LNHDA, CDR2 SQIVND (reference sequence). V was pared by 2 bases and J by 7 bases, with 9 bases between.

There are a few counts of this clonotype. The chain links TRBV9 to TRBJ2-1; 7 bases agree with TRBD1. CDR1 and CDR2 from the germline V gene are SGDLS and YYNGEE. The ends lost 3 bases at V and 1 base at J; junction bases unmatched: 10. The CDR3 has 17 amino acids. For the CDR3, the DNA is TGTGCCAGCAGCGACCGGTACCGGGACAGTTCCTACAATGAGCAGTTCTTC. Translation gives CASSDRYRDSSYNEQFF.

The J gene is TRBJ2-2, the V gene TRBV27; 7 bases match TRBD1. J was trimmed by 7 bases and V by 8 bases; bases with no gene match: 19. This CDR3 is built from 17 residues. From germline, CDR1 is MNHEY and CDR2 SMNVEV (reference sequence). CDR3 loop: CASAGLSTGALIGELFF. In DNA, the CDR3 is TGTGCCAGCGCCGGTCTTAGTACAGGGGCGCTCATCGGGGAGCTGTTTTTT.

This clonotype has at least ten counts. V and J are TRBV12-3 or TRBV12-4 and TRBJ2-4, with 8 bases matching TRBD1. V gave up 3 bases and J gave up 13 bases; unmatched junction bases: 11. The CDR3 spans 14 residues. The CDR3 loop reads CASSLAGQGGIQYF. DNA of the CDR3: TGTGCCAGCAGTTTGGCCGGACAGGGTGGCATCCAGTACTTC.

This chain uses TRBV19 with TRBJ2-1; D may be TRBD2 (6 bases). CDR1 is LNHDA and CDR2 is SQIVND in the germline V gene (reference sequence). The CDR3 is 13 residues long. Trimming left V 0 bases short and J 16 bases short, with 16 bases between. The CDR3 DNA follows: TGTGCCAGTAGTATAGATGGGGGGACCCCCGGCTTCTTC. It translates to CASSIDGGTPGFF.

This clonotype was recorded a few times. The J gene is TRBJ2-7, the V gene TRBV7-2; D gene uncertain. This CDR3 comprises 15 residues. Trimming cost V 4 bases and J 4 bases, with 17 bases left between them. CDR1 is SGHTA and CDR2 is FQGNSA in the germline V gene. Written as DNA, the CDR3 is TGTGCCAGCAGCTCTCAGTTCGTCCGCAGTTACGAGCAGTACTTC. Amino acids: CASSSQFVRSYEQYF.

This clonotype has just a few counts. V is TRBV7-2 and J is TRBJ2-1; 13 nucleotides agree with TRBD2. Germline values: CDR1 SGHTA, CDR2 FQGNSA. CDR3 length: 13 amino acids. The trim removed 7 bases at V and 11 bases at J, leaving 5 bases unmatched. The DNA for the CDR3 is TGTGCCAGCACCCGACTAGCGGGGGGTCAGCAGTTCTTC. Amino acids: CASTRLAGGQQFF.

The chain couples TRBV9 to TRBJ2-2; tentatively, D is TRBD2 (7 bases). The ends were cut back, 3 bases at V and 4 bases at J, with 16 bases in the middle. Germline V gene sequence: CDR1 SGDLS, CDR2 YYNGEE. This CDR3 is 16 amino acids long. In nucleotides, the CDR3 is TGTGCCAGCAGCGGGCAGAGGGGGGGGGTCACCGGGGAGCTGTTTTTT. Translating it yields CASSGQRGGVTGELFF.

V is TRBV4-2 and J is TRBJ2-4, with 14 bases lining up with TRBD2. With V trimmed by 2 bases and J by 0 bases, 12 bases remained unmatched. This CDR3 comprises 21 residues. Germline V gene data show CDR1 as LGHNA and CDR2 as YNFKEQ. CDR3: CASSQPWTSGGQILAKNIQYF. The CDR3 DNA sequence: TGTGCCAGCAGCCAACCCTGGACTAGCGGGGGGCAAATTCTAGCCAAAAACATTCAGTACTTC.